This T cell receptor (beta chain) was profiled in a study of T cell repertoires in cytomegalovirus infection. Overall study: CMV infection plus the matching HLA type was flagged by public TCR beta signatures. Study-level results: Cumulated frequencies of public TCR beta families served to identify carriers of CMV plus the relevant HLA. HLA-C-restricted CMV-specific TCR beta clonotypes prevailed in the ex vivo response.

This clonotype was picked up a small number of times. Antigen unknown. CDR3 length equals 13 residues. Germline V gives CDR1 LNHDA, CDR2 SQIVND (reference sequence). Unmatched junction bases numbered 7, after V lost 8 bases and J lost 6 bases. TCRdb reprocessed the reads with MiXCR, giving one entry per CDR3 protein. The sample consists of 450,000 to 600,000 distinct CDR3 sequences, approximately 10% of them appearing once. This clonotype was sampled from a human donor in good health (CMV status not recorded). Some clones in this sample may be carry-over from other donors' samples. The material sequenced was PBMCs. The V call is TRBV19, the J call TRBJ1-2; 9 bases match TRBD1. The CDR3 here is CASRDREADGYTF. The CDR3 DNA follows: TGTGCCAGTCGGGACAGGGAAGCCGATGGCTACACCTTC.